Below are 29 T cell receptor beta chains sequenced from a single sample in a study of T cell responses to AZD1222 COVID-19 vaccine. Clones were read by immunoSEQ multiplex PCR, and TCRdb kept only the in-frame ones, dropping some. This sample yields about 270,000 clones, of which 94% are seen a single time; 0.5% to 0.7% belongs to the top ten. Here the sequenced sample was peripheral blood, taken 28 days after the second AZD1222 dose. The receptors stem from an adult who received the AZD1222 COVID-19 vaccine.

V usage is TRBV6-9 and J usage is TRBJ2-3, with D possibly being TRBD1 (6 bases). V was cut by 2 bases and J by 2 bases, with 11 bases left in between. The length of the CDR3 is 15 residues. Per the germline V gene, CDR1 is MNHGY and CDR2 is SVAAGI. The CDR3 here is CASSYPGHPTDTQYF. DNA of the CDR3: TGTGCCAGCAGTTATCCGGGACACCCCACAGATACGCAGTATTTT.

This clone was detected only a few times. The CDR3 sequence: CASSPRGGESGYTF. CDR3 nucleotide sequence: TGTGCCAGCAGCCCCCGAGGGGGAGAGAGTGGCTACACCTTC. V and J are TRBV7-2 and TRBJ1-2; perhaps TRBD1 as D (6 bases). The CDR3 sequence is 14 residues long. V lost 5 bases and J lost 7, with 17 bases in between. Germline V lookup: CDR1 SGHTA, CDR2 FQGNSA.

V gene TRBV18 combines with J gene TRBJ1-1, with D possibly matching TRBD1 (5 bases). V was clipped by 0 bases and J by 2 bases, with 13 bases between them. CDR1 and CDR2 from the germline V gene are KGHSH and LQKENI. This CDR3 has 16 amino acids. CDR3 nucleotides: TGTGCCAGCTCACCACCGGGCAGGGCGAGTAACACTGAAGCTTTCTTT. It specifies CASSPPGRASNTEAFF.

The V call is TRBV11-1, the J call TRBJ1-4; 9 bases are shared with TRBD1. The CDR3 totals 15 residues. J gave up 8 bases and V 5 bases, and 9 bases lay outside the gene matches. CDR1 is SGHAT and CDR2 is FQDESV in the germline V gene (reference sequence). CDR3 loop: CASSETGGGGEKLFF. Written as DNA, the CDR3 is TGTGCCAGCAGCGAAACAGGGGGCGGTGGCGAAAAACTGTTTTTT.

This clone turned up a few times. The rearrangement joins TRBV29-1 to TRBJ2-7; TRBD1 matches at 8 bases. V was pared by 7 bases and J by 2 bases, with 7 bases of the junction left unmatched. The CDR3 consists of 13 residues. CDR1 and CDR2 (germline): SQVTM, ANQGSEA. The CDR3 spells CSAWTGSTYEQYF. For the CDR3, the DNA is TGCAGCGCTTGGACAGGGAGTACCTACGAGCAGTACTTC.

The chain is built from TRBV6-1 and TRBJ2-7, with no clear D. Germline values: CDR1 MNHNS, CDR2 SASEGT. V was trimmed by 1 base and J by 6 bases, leaving 4 bases between them. CDR3 size: 11 residues. The CDR3 loop is CASSEVGEQYF. Here the CDR3 DNA reads TGTGCCAGCAGTGAAGTAGGCGAGCAGTACTTC.

V and J are TRBV20-1 and TRBJ2-5, with 12 bases matching TRBD2. The V segment lost 3 bases and the J segment 7 bases; nucleotides outside the gene matches: 12. The CDR3 runs to 16 residues. CDR1 is DFQATT and CDR2 is SNEGSKA in the germline V gene (reference sequence). The DNA of the CDR3 is TGCAGTGCTAGTAGAAGACTAGCGGGAGTGAAGGGGACCCAGTACTTC. This translates into CSASRRLAGVKGTQYF.

The genes are TRBV19 and TRBJ2-2; tentatively, D is TRBD1 (6 bases). CDR1 and CDR2 from the germline V gene are LNHDA and SQIVND (reference sequence). V was clipped by 3 bases and J by 6 bases, with 14 bases between them. The CDR3 runs to 15 residues. This CDR3 is CASSISTGQAGELFF. As DNA, the CDR3 is TGTGCCAGTAGTATTAGTACAGGGCAGGCCGGGGAGCTGTTTTTT.

The chain employs TRBV10-3 and TRBJ1-1, with D unclear. V lost 6 bases and J lost 0, with 8 bases in between. This CDR3 comprises 13 residues. Per germline, CDR1 ENHRY and CDR2 SYGVKD. This CDR3 reads CAIRPIMNTEAFF. The CDR3 DNA reads TGTGCCATCAGACCGATAATGAACACTGAAGCTTTCTTT.

The chain is built from TRBV28 and TRBJ2-2, with no clear D. The V end lost 4 bases, the J end lost 2 bases, and 14 bases lay between the germline ends. The CDR3 is 16 residues long. CDR1 and CDR2 from the germline V gene are MDHEN and SYDVKM. CDR3 in amino acids: CASSSTVGRNTGELFF. The CDR3 coding sequence is TGTGCCAGCAGTTCGACGGTGGGCCGAAACACCGGGGAGCTGTTTTTT.

This clone was observed a single time. This chain joins TRBV4-3 and TRBJ2-7, with 8 bases lining up with TRBD1. The germline CDR1 and CDR2 sequences are LGHNA and YSLEER. The CDR3 loop spans 17 amino acids. J gave up 2 bases and V 0 bases, and 9 bases lay outside the gene matches. The CDR3, as DNA: TGCGCCAGCAGCCAAGACCGCGCCGGGACAGGTACCTACGAGCAGTACTTC. Its protein is CASSQDRAGTGTYEQYF.

J is TRBJ1-5 and V is TRBV28, with 7 bases lining up with TRBD1. CDR1 and CDR2 from the germline V gene are MDHEN and SYDVKM. The CDR3 contains 15 residues. The trim removed 6 bases at V and 3 bases at J, leaving 8 bases unmatched. The CDR3 region is CASRPDRVINQPQHF. The CDR3 bases are TGTGCCAGCAGGCCTGACAGGGTCATCAATCAGCCCCAGCATTTT. The full variable domain, in which reference TRBV28 and TRBJ1-5 provide the parts outside the CDR3, is DVKVTQSSRYLVKRTGEKVFLECVQDMDHENMFWYRQDPGLGLRLIYFSYDVKMKEKGDIPEGYSVSREKKERFSLILESASTNQTSMYLCASRPDRVINQPQHFGDGTRLSIL.

The chain links TRBV10-3 to TRBJ1-1, with 7 bases that match TRBD1. Trimming at V came to 2 bases and at J to 2 bases, leaving 8 bases not matched to a gene. The CDR3 has 16 amino acids. Germline CDR1 is ENHRY and CDR2 is SYGVKD. The CDR3, as DNA: TGTGCCATCAGTGAGCCGGGGGGACAGACAAACACTGAAGCTTTCTTT. Translated, it gives CAISEPGGQTNTEAFF.

The genes are TRBV12-3 or TRBV12-4 and TRBJ1-1; D might be TRBD1 (5 bases). Trimming pared 6 bases from V and 6 bases from J, leaving 14 bases between. CDR3 length equals 13 residues. The CDR3 spells CASSLGTAAEAFF. CDR3 DNA sequence: TGTGCCAGCAGCCTAGGGACCGCCGCTGAAGCTTTCTTT.

This chain connects TRBV6-1 to TRBJ2-1, with D hard to call. The germline V gene encodes CDR1 MNHNS and CDR2 SASEGT. V dropped 2 bases and J dropped 0 bases, with 8 bases sitting between them. The CDR3 covers 15 residues. The CDR3 spells CASSEQSSSYNEQFF. Written as DNA, the CDR3 is TGTGCCAGCAGTGAACAGTCGAGCTCCTACAATGAGCAGTTCTTC.

This rearrangement joins TRBV20-1 to TRBJ2-7; 11 bases agree with TRBD2. Germline V CDR1 and CDR2: DFQATT, SNEGSKA (reference sequence). This CDR3 region has 16 residues. Trimming at V came to 3 bases and at J to 1 base, leaving 8 bases not matched to a gene. Written as DNA, the CDR3 is TGCAGTGCTAGTGACCCGACTAGCGGGACTTCCTACGAGCAGTACTTC. It codes for CSASDPTSGTSYEQYF.

The chain has TRBV6-4 and TRBJ2-1; the D gene is possibly TRBD2 (5 bases). The germline gives CDR1 MRHNA, CDR2 SNTAGT. V was shortened by 8 bases and J by 5 bases, with 13 bases between the two germline ends. This CDR3 has 13 amino acids. This CDR3 is CASSMTTDNEQFF. The DNA for the CDR3 is TGTGCCAGCTCCATGACTACGGACAATGAGCAGTTCTTC.

The rearrangement uses TRBV27 and TRBJ2-7; D is possibly TRBD2 (5 bases). Trimming removed 8 bases at V and 0 bases at J, with 14 bases between. Per germline, CDR1 MNHEY and CDR2 SMNVEV (reference sequence). The CDR3 extends over 14 amino acids. The CDR3 sequence is CASGHERSSYEQYF. The CDR3 DNA is TGTGCCAGCGGGCACGAGCGGAGCTCCTACGAGCAGTACTTC.

This clone occurred once. The chain joins TRBV28 to TRBJ1-6; D is perhaps TRBD1 (6 bases). V was pared by 3 bases and J by 6 bases, with 12 bases between. The CDR3 spans 15 residues. CDR1 and CDR2 from the germline V gene are MDHEN and SYDVKM. The CDR3 DNA reads as TGTGCCAGCAGTTTTACAGGGCGAACTAATTCACCCCTCCACTTT. The encoded protein is CASSFTGRTNSPLHF.

The chain is built from TRBV28 and TRBJ1-3, with D hard to call. CDR1 and CDR2 (germline): MDHEN, SYDVKM. This CDR3 contains 17 residues. The V gene lost 1 base and the J gene lost 4 bases, with 17 bases spanning the gap. The CDR3 bases are TGTGCCAGCAGTTTATTTAATACCCCCCTTGGGGGAAACACCATATATTTT. Its translation: CASSLFNTPLGGNTIYF.

The gene calls are TRBV28 and TRBJ1-4, with D perhaps matching TRBD1 (5 bases). CDR1 and CDR2 from the germline V gene are MDHEN and SYDVKM. This CDR3 is built from 14 residues. V lost 8 bases to trimming and J lost 7 bases, with 17 bases between them. CDR3 residues: CASGGWGSSEKLFF. The CDR3, as DNA: TGTGCCAGCGGGGGATGGGGGTCGAGTGAAAAACTGTTTTTT.

The chain links TRBV25-1 to TRBJ2-7; perhaps TRBD1 as D (5 bases). The length of the CDR3 is 14 residues. The V gene lost 6 bases and the J gene lost 3 bases, with 15 bases spanning the gap. Per the germline V gene, CDR1 is MGHDK and CDR2 is SYGVNS. CDR3 protein: CASRDNEDDYEQYF. Written as DNA, the CDR3 is TGTGCCAGCAGGGACAACGAGGATGACTACGAGCAGTACTTC.

V usage is TRBV28 and J usage is TRBJ1-5, with D unresolved. Trimming removed 2 bases at V and 0 bases at J, with 8 bases between. Germline V gene sequence: CDR1 MDHEN, CDR2 SYDVKM. This CDR3 spans 15 amino acids. As DNA, the CDR3 is TGTGCCAGCAGTTTACCAGCTGGTAGCAATCAGCCCCAGCATTTT. Protein: CASSLPAGSNQPQHF.

The chain has TRBV11-3 and TRBJ2-2, with D unresolved. V was clipped by 0 bases and J by 6 bases, with 8 bases between them. The CDR3 spans 14 residues. Germline assignment: CDR1 SGHNT and CDR2 YENEEA. DNA of the CDR3: TGTGCCAGCAGCTTAGATCATAGGTCCGGGGAGCTGTTTTTT. Translation gives CASSLDHRSGELFF.

This clone was counted between two and nine times. The chain uses TRBV6-2 or TRBV6-3 and TRBJ1-5; 8 bases align to TRBD1. Germline-derived CDR1 and CDR2 are MNHEY and SVGEGT. Trimming cost V 6 bases and J 5 bases; bases outside gene matches: 9. The CDR3 runs 15 residues. The DNA for the CDR3 is TGTGCCAGCAGCCCCGACAGGGGTCGTCATCAGCCCCAGCATTTT. The encoded protein is CASSPDRGRHQPQHF.

J is TRBJ2-5 and V is TRBV5-1; tentatively, D is TRBD2 (6 bases). Trimming took 7 bases from V and 0 from J, leaving 13 bases between them. The CDR3 sequence is 14 residues long. Germline loops: CDR1 SGHRS, CDR2 YFSETQ. The CDR3 nucleotides read TGCGCCAGCCAGATGGGAGGAGACCAAGAGACCCAGTACTTC. It encodes CASQMGGDQETQYF.

The V and J genes are TRBV19 and TRBJ1-5; D gene uncertain. Trimming took 1 base from V and 4 from J, leaving 5 bases between them. This CDR3 has 13 residues. CDR1 and CDR2 (germline): LNHDA, SQIVND (reference sequence). CDR3 in DNA: TGTGCCAGTAGTATAGGAGAAAATCAGCCCCAGCATTTT. This gives the protein CASSIGENQPQHF.

In its sample, this clone was seen once. This chain's CDR3 is CASSFPFSGVAYEQYF. In DNA, the CDR3 is TGTGCCAGCAGTTTCCCCTTTAGCGGGGTGGCCTACGAGCAGTACTTC. The V gene is TRBV28, the J gene TRBJ2-7, with 8 bases identical to TRBD2. Germline lookup yields CDR1 MDHEN and CDR2 SYDVKM. This CDR3 region has 16 residues. Trimming cost V 3 bases and J 2 bases; bases outside gene matches: 9.

The chain is built from TRBV12-3 or TRBV12-4 and TRBJ2-3, with D perhaps TRBD1 (6 bases). Between the trimmed V and J ends, which lost 8 bases and 2 bases, there was a span of 8 bases. The CDR3 totals 12 residues. DNA for the CDR3: TGTGCCAGCTACAGGGACACAGATACGCAGTATTTT. Its translation: CASYRDTDTQYF.